A single sample gave rise to the 16 T cell receptor beta chains below, sequenced in a study of blood T cell repertoires in COVID-19. Sequenced by immunoSEQ multiplex PCR; TCRdb stores in-frame clones only, minus some. This sample has 130,000 or so clones, with roughly 80% found just once. The source material was peripheral blood. These receptors all stem from a woman at least 80 years old with acute or convalescent COVID-19.

This clone was picked up one time. The chain uses TRBV6-6 and TRBJ1-1; D is possibly TRBD1 (6 bases). V lost 2 bases and J 8 bases, leaving 9 bases between the germline ends. In germline, CDR1 is MNHNY, CDR2 SVGAGI (reference sequence). This CDR3 has 12 amino acids. DNA for the CDR3: TGTGCCAGCAGTTACGGGGGCAGGGAAGCTTTCTTT. This sequence encodes CASSYGGREAFF.

The V and J genes are TRBV19 and TRBJ1-1, with 9 bases lining up with TRBD1. The germline V gene has CDR1 LNHDA and CDR2 SQIVND (reference sequence). Trimming removed 5 bases from V and 0 bases from J; junction bases left unmatched: 19. The CDR3 consists of 20 residues. CDR3 sequence reads: CASSPRTGAALGMLNTEAFF. In nucleotides, the CDR3 is TGTGCCAGTAGTCCCCGGACAGGGGCTGCGTTAGGTATGCTGAACACTGAAGCTTTCTTT.

V is TRBV6-2 or TRBV6-3 and J is TRBJ2-5, with 9 nucleotides matching TRBD1. J was trimmed by 5 bases and V by 2 bases; bases with no gene match: 6. Germline V gene lookup returns CDR1 MNHEY and CDR2 SVGEGT. CDR3 length equals 15 residues. The CDR3 DNA sequence: TGTGCCAGCAGTTACGGGGACAGGGTTCCTGAGACCCAGTACTTC. Amino acid sequence: CASSYGDRVPETQYF.

In this sample, this clone turned up a few times. The rearrangement uses TRBV5-4 and TRBJ1-1; tentatively, D is TRBD1 (5 bases). The V end was cut by 5 bases, the J end by 0 bases, with 14 bases between. Per the germline V gene, CDR1 is SGHNT and CDR2 is YYREEE (reference sequence). CDR3 length: 15 residues. CDR3 in DNA: TGTGCCAGCAGTTCCGGGGGGGGACTGAACACTGAAGCTTTCTTT. Encoded protein: CASSSGGGLNTEAFF.

The gene calls are TRBV19 and TRBJ2-1, with 8 bases matching TRBD2. CDR1 is LNHDA, CDR2 SQIVND, per germline (reference sequence). This CDR3 contains 15 residues. V shed 1 base, J shed 6 bases, and the junction held 5 bases outside the gene matches. The CDR3 sequence: CASSIVAGGTNEQFF. DNA for the CDR3: TGTGCCAGTAGTATAGTCGCGGGAGGAACCAATGAGCAGTTCTTC.

This chain connects TRBV16 to TRBJ1-1; D is uncertain. CDR3 size: 14 residues. The germline V gene has CDR1 KGHSY and CDR2 FQNENV. Trimming shortened V by 0 bases and J by 6 bases, and 11 bases separated the two germline ends. The DNA for the CDR3 is TGTGCCAGCAGCCAATCGAGGGAGAAATCTGAAGCTTTCTTT. The encoded protein is CASSQSREKSEAFF.

CDR3 amino acids: CASSVGGSNQPQHF. The CDR3 nucleotides are TGTGCCAGCAGTGTAGGGGGAAGCAATCAGCCCCAGCATTTT. The chain links TRBV2 to TRBJ1-5, with D perhaps matching TRBD1 (6 bases). Per the germline V gene, CDR1 is SNHLY and CDR2 is FYNNEI. The ends were cut back, 4 bases at V and 1 base at J, with 8 bases in the middle. The CDR3 is 14 amino acids.

CDR3 residues: CASSFSGRQQFF. For the CDR3, the DNA is TGTGCCAGCAGCTTTAGCGGGAGGCAGCAGTTCTTC. V usage is TRBV12-3 or TRBV12-4 and J usage is TRBJ2-1, with TRBD2 matching over 10 bases. CDR3 length equals 12 residues. The V and J ends lost 6 bases and 11 bases, in that order; junction bases with no gene match: 4.

The rearrangement links TRBV30 to TRBJ1-5; 8 nucleotides agree with TRBD1. Germline V CDR1 and CDR2: GTSNPN, SVGIG (reference sequence). J gave up 9 bases and V 2 bases, and 9 bases lay outside the gene matches. The CDR3 is 14 residues long. CDR3: CAWSPGQAVGPQHF. CDR3 sequence (DNA): TGTGCCTGGAGTCCGGGACAGGCAGTAGGGCCCCAGCATTTT.

This clone was observed a handful of times. The chain joins TRBV5-1 to TRBJ2-2; no definite D call. Germline V gene lookup returns CDR1 SGHRS and CDR2 YFSETQ. Trimming stripped 0 bases from V and 7 bases from J, with 10 bases between. The CDR3 has 14 residues. For the CDR3, the DNA is TGCGCCAGCAGCTTGGACGTGGTGAGCGGGGAGCTGTTTTTT. This codes for CASSLDVVSGELFF.

This chain joins TRBV30 and TRBJ1-6; D remains ambiguous. Trimming removed 0 bases at V and 6 bases at J, with 15 bases between. This CDR3 is 16 amino acids long. Per germline, CDR1 GTSNPN and CDR2 SVGIG (reference sequence). The CDR3 DNA reads TGTGCCTGGAGTGTAGCGGGGATCTTTCTTAATTCACCCCTCCACTTT. Residues: CAWSVAGIFLNSPLHF.

The J gene is TRBJ2-2, the V gene TRBV19; possible D gene TRBD1, 6 bases. CDR1 LNHDA and CDR2 SQIVND come from the germline V gene (reference sequence). This CDR3 contains 16 residues. V dropped 2 bases and J dropped 2 bases, with 12 bases sitting between them. The DNA for the CDR3 is TGTGCCAGTAGTATAAGGGCAGGGGTTAACACCGGGGAGCTGTTTTTT. It yields the protein CASSIRAGVNTGELFF.

The rearrangement uses TRBV7-2 and TRBJ2-3; TRBD2 agrees at 12 bases. Germline lookup yields CDR1 SGHTA and CDR2 FQGNSA. This CDR3 has 15 residues. The V and J ends lost 5 bases and 0 bases, in that order; junction bases with no gene match: 0. CDR3 residues: CASSTSGRSTDTQYF. The DNA of the CDR3 is TGTGCCAGCAGCACTAGCGGGAGGAGCACAGATACGCAGTATTTT.

The V and J genes are TRBV5-1 and TRBJ2-7, with D tentatively TRBD2 (6 bases). Trimming took 4 bases from V and 5 from J, leaving 13 bases between them. CDR1 and CDR2 from the germline V gene are SGHRS and YFSETQ. The length of the CDR3 is 13 residues. CDR3 in amino acids: CASSPAPGDEQYF. Here the CDR3 DNA reads TGCGCCAGCAGCCCCGCCCCGGGAGACGAGCAGTACTTC.

The chain uses TRBV7-2 and TRBJ2-7; TRBD2 might be the D (6 bases). The CDR3 is 15 amino acids. Per germline, CDR1 SGHTA and CDR2 FQGNSA. Trimming cost V 4 bases and J 4 bases, with 17 bases left between them. The CDR3: CASSSREVSLYEQYF. The CDR3 DNA sequence: TGTGCCAGCAGCTCAAGGGAGGTTTCTCTATACGAGCAGTACTTC.

The rearrangement joins TRBV7-2 to TRBJ2-3, with a tentative D call TRBD1 (6 bases). Trimming took off 1 base at V and 4 bases at J, with 9 bases between the two ends. This CDR3 has 14 residues. Germline CDR1 is SGHTA and CDR2 is FQGNSA. CDR3 DNA: TGTGCCAGCAGCTTAGGTTCAGGGGCAGATACGCAGTATTTT. Protein sequence: CASSLGSGADTQYF.